These 5 T cell receptor beta chains were all obtained from the same sample, sequenced in a study of CXCR3-negative and CXCR3-positive naive CD8 T cells. Study-level points and caveats: CXCR3-expressing naive cells carried TRB CDR3s more hydrophobic than those of CXCR3-negative naive cells.

No antigen is known for these receptors. Libraries were UMI-labeled 5' RACE TRB cDNA. Each CDR3 protein gets one entry in TCRdb, which reprocessed the 5' RACE reads and gives no DNA. The sample data list around 60,000 distinct CDR3 sequences. The material sequenced was naive CXCR3+ CD8+ T cells from blood. Subset denoted: CD45RO-CCR7+CD27+CD95- naive CD8+ T cells expressing CXCR3 (TNR3+). The source of these receptors is a human donor in good health. Some clones in this sample may be carry-over from other donors' samples.

The V and J genes are TRBV7-3 and TRBJ2-4; TCRdb calls TRBD1, which cannot be checked without DNA. This CDR3 is built from 16 residues. The germline V gene encodes CDR1 SGHTA and CDR2 FQGTGA. Here the CDR3 reads CASSTPRTLAKNIQYF.

The rearrangement joins TRBV27 to TRBJ2-7; as DNA is missing, the TRBD2 call by TCRdb cannot be tested. Per the germline V gene, CDR1 is MNHEY and CDR2 is SMNVEV (reference sequence). The CDR3 runs to 14 residues. The CDR3 is CASSGDSGNYEQYF.

V and J are TRBV7-9 and TRBJ2-7; the TRBD1 assignment by TCRdb is unverifiable without DNA. There are 15 residues in the CDR3. The germline V gene has CDR1 SEHNR and CDR2 FQNEAQ (reference sequence). This CDR3 reads CASSSPRQNSYEQYF.

The CDR3 reads CAINGREGTAHDTQYF. The rearrangement joins TRBV10-3 to TRBJ2-3; TCRdb's D call, TRBD2, is unchecked because there is no DNA. Germline-derived CDR1 and CDR2 are ENHRY and SYGVKD. The CDR3 length is 16 residues.

The chain joins TRBV11-3 to TRBJ2-2. Germline CDR1 reads SGHNT; CDR2 reads YENEEA. This CDR3 is built from 17 residues. This CDR3 reads CASRKPLSPLNTGELFF. The entire variable domain, with the rest obtained from reference TRBV11-3 and TRBJ2-2, is as follows: EAGVVQSPRYKIIEKKQPVAFWCNPISGHNTLYWYLQNLGQGPELLIRYENEEAVDDSQLPKDRFSAERLKGVDSTLKIQPAELGDSAVYLCASRKPLSPLNTGELFFGEGSRLTVL.